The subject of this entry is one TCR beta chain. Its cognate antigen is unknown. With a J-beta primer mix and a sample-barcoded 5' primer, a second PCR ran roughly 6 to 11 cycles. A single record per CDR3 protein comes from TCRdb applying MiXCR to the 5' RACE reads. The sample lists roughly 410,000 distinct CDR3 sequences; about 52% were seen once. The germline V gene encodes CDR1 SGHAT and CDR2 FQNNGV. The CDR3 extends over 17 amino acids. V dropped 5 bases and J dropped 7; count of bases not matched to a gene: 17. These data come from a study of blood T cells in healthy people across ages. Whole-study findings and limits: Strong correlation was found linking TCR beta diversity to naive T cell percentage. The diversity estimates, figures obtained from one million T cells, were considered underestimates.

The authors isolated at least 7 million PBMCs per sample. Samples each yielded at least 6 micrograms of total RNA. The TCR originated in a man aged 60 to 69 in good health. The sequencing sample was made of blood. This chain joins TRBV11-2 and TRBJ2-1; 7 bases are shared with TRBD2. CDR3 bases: TGTGCCAGCAGCCCCCACCGGGGGAGGGCCGTGGAGAATGAGCAGTTCTTC. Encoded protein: CASSPHRGRAVENEQFF.